These 16 T cell receptor beta chains came from one sample sequenced in a study of T cells after posttransplantation cyclophosphamide (dated by TCRdb to about 2016). Receptor libraries were prepared by the immunoSEQ multiplex PCR assay. Entries here come from immuneACCESS through TCRdb and include only in-frame sequences with V and J called. Some clones fail to appear in such tables; in the studies checked, an unresolved V gene covers under half of the shortfall, and the cause of the remainder is unknown. The sample records tens of thousands of clones, 86% of which are singletons. Together, the top ten hold approximately 6.7% of the sample. The material sequenced was PBMCs. These receptors were obtained from a woman aged 55 to 70 with a blood cancer, CMV-positive, and with a related stem cell donor.

The V gene is TRBV6-5, the J gene TRBJ1-2; 9 bases line up with TRBD1. The CDR3 length is 14 residues. The V segment lost 6 bases and the J segment 6 bases; nucleotides outside the gene matches: 8. Germline values: CDR1 MNHEY, CDR2 SVGAGI. As DNA, the CDR3 is TGTGCCAGCAGCCTAGACAGGGGGTCAAATGGCTACACCTTC. Protein sequence: CASSLDRGSNGYTF.

The chain's CDR3 is CASSSKSRDRGGELFF. The CDR3 DNA sequence: TGTGCCAGCAGCTCAAAGTCCCGGGACAGGGGCGGGGAGCTGTTTTTT. The chain links TRBV7-2 to TRBJ2-2; 10 nucleotides match TRBD1. This CDR3 is 16 amino acids long. With 4 bases clipped from V and 7 bases from J, the junction kept 9 bases outside the gene matches. Looked up from germline, CDR1 is SGHTA and CDR2 is FQGNSA.

This chain links TRBV5-1 with TRBJ2-1; no reliable D call. Germline CDR1 is SGHRS and CDR2 is YFSETQ. The CDR3 contains 12 residues. Trimming shortened V by 2 bases and J by 7 bases, and 7 bases separated the two germline ends. The CDR3 sequence: CASSFARNEQFF. CDR3 DNA sequence: TGCGCCAGCAGCTTCGCTCGGAATGAGCAGTTCTTC.

The V gene is TRBV6-1, the J gene TRBJ2-3; weak D call: TRBD2 (6 bases). CDR1 is MNHNS and CDR2 is SASEGT in the germline V gene. This CDR3 has 14 residues. The ends were cut back, 7 bases at V and 4 bases at J, with 15 bases in the middle. The CDR3 here is CASTPGGPPDTQYF. CDR3 in DNA: TGTGCCAGCACTCCCGGAGGGCCCCCAGATACGCAGTATTTT.

This rearrangement joins TRBV5-8 to TRBJ2-5, with 11 bases matching TRBD1. This CDR3 has 16 amino acids. Germline V gives CDR1 SGHTS, CDR2 YDEGEE. V was clipped by 7 bases and J by 5 bases; unmatched bases: 13. The CDR3 is CASGQGALGVYETQYF. The DNA of the CDR3 is TGTGCCAGCGGACAGGGGGCTCTAGGGGTTTACGAGACCCAGTACTTC.

About this clone itself: One junction end disagrees with the germline gene, perhaps due to a read error. V usage is TRBV5-1 and J usage is TRBJ1-4; tentative D call: TRBD1 (5 bases). This CDR3 has 14 residues. The germline CDR1 and CDR2 sequences are SGHRS and YFSETQ. CDR3 in amino acids: CASGLTVGSEKLFF. As DNA, the CDR3 is TGCGCCAGCGGCTTGACAGTGGGGAGTGAAAAACTGTTTTTT.

The count of this clone is one. The rearrangement links TRBV6-5 to TRBJ1-2; 7 bases fit TRBD1. J lost 4 bases, V lost 5 bases, and 10 bases had no gene match. This CDR3 region has 15 residues. Germline CDR1 and CDR2: MNHEY and SVGAGI. The CDR3 coding sequence is TGTGCCAGCAGTCGCGACAGGGCATCGGTCTATGGCTACACCTTC. Residues: CASSRDRASVYGYTF.

The chain couples TRBV18 to TRBJ2-7; 11 nucleotides agree with TRBD2. CDR1 is KGHSH and CDR2 is LQKENI in the germline V gene. Trimming at V came to 5 bases and at J to 2 bases, leaving 5 bases not matched to a gene. This CDR3 is built from 15 residues. CDR3 amino acids: CASSRGLADTYEQYF. In DNA, the CDR3 is TGTGCCAGCTCAAGGGGACTAGCGGACACCTACGAGCAGTACTTC.

The chain has TRBV6-5 and TRBJ1-6; D unclear. The V end was cut by 0 bases, the J end by 7 bases, with 10 bases between. The CDR3 runs to 15 residues. Germline CDR1 and CDR2: MNHEY and SVGAGI. CDR3: CASSYSKRSNSPLHF. The DNA for the CDR3 is TGTGCCAGCAGTTACTCGAAACGGTCCAATTCACCCCTCCACTTT.

The V gene is TRBV7-9, the J gene TRBJ2-7; TRBD2 matches at 11 bases. The V gene end was trimmed by 5 bases and the J gene end by 3 bases; junction bases not matched to a gene: 12. Germline assignment: CDR1 SEHNR and CDR2 FQNEAQ (reference sequence). The CDR3 loop spans 17 amino acids. The DNA for the CDR3 is TGTGCCAGCAGCGTGTCTTATCCTGGGACTAGCGGCTACGAGCAGTACTTC. It is translated as CASSVSYPGTSGYEQYF.

This clone was recorded once. This chain connects TRBV7-2 to TRBJ2-7; 7 nucleotides line up with TRBD2. Germline CDR1 reads SGHTA; CDR2 reads FQGNSA. This CDR3 has 17 amino acids. Unmatched junction bases numbered 15, after V lost 5 bases and J lost 2 bases. The CDR3: CASSTTGGRAWAYEQYF. Here the CDR3 DNA reads TGTGCCAGCAGCACCACCGGGGGGAGGGCCTGGGCCTACGAGCAGTACTTC.

This rearrangement joins TRBV25-1 to TRBJ2-6; D gene unclear. Germline loops: CDR1 MGHDK, CDR2 SYGVNS. The CDR3 extends over 16 amino acids. V lost 2 bases to trimming and J lost 0 bases, with 8 bases between them. The CDR3 region is CASSELGNSGANVLTF. DNA for the CDR3: TGTGCCAGCAGTGAACTGGGCAACTCTGGGGCCAACGTCCTGACTTTC. Filled out from reference TRBV25-1 and TRBJ2-6, the complete variable domain reads EADIYQTPRYLVIGTGKKITLECSQTMGHDKMYWYQQDPGMELHLIHYSYGVNSTEKGDLSSESTVSRIRTEHFPLTLESARPSHTSQYLCASSELGNSGANVLTFGAGSRLTVL.

The V and J genes are TRBV4-1 and TRBJ2-7, with 11 positions matching TRBD2. J was trimmed by 2 bases and V by 1 base; bases with no gene match: 4. The CDR3 is made up of 16 amino acids. The germline gives CDR1 MGHRA, CDR2 YSYEKL. CDR3 sequence reads: CASSQGPGLAAYEQYF. In nucleotides, the CDR3 is TGCGCCAGCAGCCAAGGTCCGGGACTAGCGGCCTACGAGCAGTACTTC.

The chain is built from TRBV5-4 and TRBJ2-5, with 10 bases identical to TRBD2. Unmatched junction bases numbered 2, after V lost 4 bases and J lost 2 bases. In germline, CDR1 is SGHNT, CDR2 YYREEE (reference sequence). The CDR3 length is 14 residues. The CDR3 coding sequence is TGTGCCAGCAGCCCGGGACTAGCGCAAGAGACCCAGTACTTC. This gives the protein CASSPGLAQETQYF.

This chain links TRBV19 with TRBJ2-5, with 8 nucleotides matching TRBD1. CDR3 length equals 13 residues. J was trimmed by 4 bases and V by 3 bases; bases with no gene match: 1. Germline V lookup: CDR1 LNHDA, CDR2 SQIVND (reference sequence). The CDR3 loop is CASSMDRVETQYF. The CDR3 DNA sequence: TGTGCCAGTAGTATGGACAGGGTAGAGACCCAGTACTTC. Full variable domain (outside the CDR3, taken from reference TRBV19 and TRBJ2-5): DGGITQSPKYLFRKEGQNVTLSCEQNLNHDAMYWYRQDPGQGLRLIYYSQIVNDFQKGDIAEGYSVSREKKESFPLTVTSAQKNPTAFYLCASSMDRVETQYFGPGTRLLVL.

This chain joins TRBV15 and TRBJ2-5; a possible D gene is TRBD2 (6 bases). The CDR3 covers 15 residues. Germline assignment: CDR1 LNHNV and CDR2 YYDKDF (reference sequence). V shed 3 bases and J shed 5 bases, with 16 bases lying between them. DNA of the CDR3: TGTGCCACCAGCAGCGGGACTCGGGGATGGGAGACCCAGTACTTC. This translates into CATSSGTRGWETQYF.